This T cell receptor (beta chain) was identified in a study of blood T cells in healthy people across ages. Findings of the study overall: Observed TCR beta diversity showed a strong correlation with the percentage of naive T cells as measured by flow cytometry. PBMCs were not sorted, which prevented a conclusive comparison of naive versus antigen-experienced cells.

Germline values: CDR1 SGHAT, CDR2 FQNNGV. This CDR3 region has 16 residues. V was clipped by 6 bases and J by 2 bases; unmatched bases: 12. A second PCR of roughly 6 to 12 cycles used a sample-barcoded 5' primer and a J-beta primer mix. The template-switch adaptor was a 5' adaptor with 12 random nucleotides. It tagged each cDNA molecule. TCRdb re-derived calls from the 5' RACE reads in MiXCR, one entry per CDR3 protein. This sample has around 1.1 million distinct CDR3 sequences, with approximately 38% found just once. On this clonotype: Its cognate antigen is unknown.

This sequence originates from a man aged 18-30 years in good health. The chain is built from TRBV11-2 and TRBJ2-7; 8 bases are shared with TRBD2. Sequencing was done on a sample of blood. The CDR3 spells CASSLKPGLGTYEQYF. CDR3 DNA: TGTGCCAGCAGTCTGAAGCCGGGACTAGGTACCTACGAGCAGTACTTC.